This T cell receptor (beta chain) was identified during a study of blood T cells in healthy people across ages. The study's findings and limits: The study found more naive CD4+ cells and higher diversity in long-lived than aged donors.

This clonotype was seen once. Its antigen is currently unknown. Together with a sample-barcoded 5' primer, a J-beta primer mix was included in a second PCR lasting about 6 to 12 cycles. Each CDR3 protein is one row after TCRdb ran MiXCR on the 5' RACE reads. The sample lists 1.5 million to 2 million distinct CDR3 sequences, around 50% occurring once. Donors ranged from about 6 to 90 years old and were healthy Caucasians in Russia. Germline loops: CDR1 SGHRS, CDR2 YFSETQ. The CDR3 loop spans 11 amino acids. Sequencing was done on a sample of blood. The chain carries TRBV5-1 and TRBJ2-5; no firm D call. TRBJ2-7 explains the end of the DNA better; the J call may be wrong. The TCR was taken from a woman between 40 and 55 years old in good health. CDR3 sequence reads: CASSNLNEQYF. CDR3 in DNA: TGCGCCAGCAGCAACCTTAACGAGCAGTACTTC.